A selection of T cell receptor beta chains follows, all from one sample in a study of cytomegalovirus exposure and HLA in healthy donors. Some clones are missing from TCRdb's copy, which holds only in-frame ones; the method was immunoSEQ multiplex PCR. The sample shows about 110,000 clones, approximately 79% of them seen only once. Sequenced input: PBMCs. The origin of the receptors is a woman aged 40 to 49 in good health and CMV-seropositive. CDR3s include the opening cysteine and the closing phenylalanine or tryptophan. The D gene is left open where the match is weak. Only some rows state a clone size, as once, few, many or a class for expanded clones.

d_call: .
clone_size: .
v_call: TRBV7-9
j_call: TRBJ2-2
cdr3_nt: TGTGCCAGCAGCCCCGGACGGAGGCCCTCGGTCGGGGAGCTGTTTTTT
cdr3_aa: CASSPGRRPSVGELFF

d_call: TRBD1
clone_size: .
v_call: TRBV9
j_call: TRBJ1-2
cdr3_nt: TGTGCCAGCAGCCCTCTAACCACAGGGGGAGACTACACCTTC
cdr3_aa: CASSPLTTGGDYTF

d_call: .
clone_size: .
v_call: TRBV13
j_call: TRBJ2-3
cdr3_nt: TGTGCCAGCAGCTTAGTTGTTACAGGACAAGATACGCAGTATTTT
cdr3_aa: CASSLVVTGQDTQYF

d_call: .
clone_size: .
v_call: TRBV19
j_call: TRBJ2-3
cdr3_nt: TGTGCCAGTAGTGGGGGCCGTCGGCTTAGCACAGATACGCAGTATTTT
cdr3_aa: CASSGGRRLSTDTQYF

d_call: .
clone_size: .
v_call: TRBV9
j_call: TRBJ1-1
cdr3_nt: TGTGCCAGCAGCGTATTGGGGGGGAACACTGAAGCTTTCTTT
cdr3_aa: CASSVLGGNTEAFF

d_call: .
clone_size: .
v_call: TRBV9
j_call: TRBJ2-2
cdr3_nt: TGTGCCAGCAGCGTGACACACTCCACCGGGGAGCTGTTTTTT
cdr3_aa: CASSVTHSTGELFF

d_call: .
clone_size: .
v_call: TRBV6-1
j_call: TRBJ1-2
cdr3_nt: TGTGCCAGCAGCGCAGTGGACTATGGCTACACCTTC
cdr3_aa: CASSAVDYGYTF

d_call: .
clone_size: .
v_call: TRBV7-3
j_call: TRBJ1-1
cdr3_nt: TGTGCCAGCAGCTCCGCCACAGGAGAAGCTTTCTTT
cdr3_aa: CASSSATGEAFF

d_call: TRBD1
clone_size: few
v_call: TRBV6-6
j_call: TRBJ1-5
cdr3_nt: TGTGCCACGACAGGACAGGGCGGTCAGCCCCAGCATTTT
cdr3_aa: CATTGQGGQPQHF

d_call: TRBD2
clone_size: .
v_call: TRBV4-3
j_call: TRBJ2-7
cdr3_nt: TGCGCCAGCAGCCAAGGCGGGGGGGCATATCGTGAGCAGTACTTC
cdr3_aa: CASSQGGGAYREQYF

d_call: TRBD2
clone_size: once
v_call: TRBV5-1
j_call: TRBJ2-1
cdr3_nt: TGCGCCAGCAGCTTGGTAGTAGCGGGGACTGACAATGAGCAGTTCTTC
cdr3_aa: CASSLVVAGTDNEQFF

d_call: .
clone_size: .
v_call: TRBV2
j_call: TRBJ1-2
cdr3_nt: TGTGCCAGCAGTGAAGCGCTTGGGGACGGGAGCGGCTACACCTTC
cdr3_aa: CASSEALGDGSGYTF

d_call: TRBD1
clone_size: .
v_call: TRBV2
j_call: TRBJ2-7
cdr3_nt: TGTGCCAGCAGTTTACAGGGGGCTTCCTACGAGCAGTACTTC
cdr3_aa: CASSLQGASYEQYF

d_call: .
clone_size: .
v_call: TRBV9
j_call: TRBJ2-3
cdr3_nt: TGTGCCAGCAGCGTAGATCCGGGGGGCTTCACAGATACGCAGTATTTT
cdr3_aa: CASSVDPGGFTDTQYF

d_call: .
clone_size: .
v_call: TRBV30
j_call: TRBJ2-7
cdr3_nt: TGTGCCTGGAGTAACGGCTACGAGCAGTACTTC
cdr3_aa: CAWSNGYEQYF

d_call: TRBD2
clone_size: .
v_call: TRBV7-3
j_call: TRBJ2-1
cdr3_nt: TGTGCCAGCAGCCCGGGACTAGTGTCCTACAATGAGCAGTTCTTC
cdr3_aa: CASSPGLVSYNEQFF

d_call: .
clone_size: .
v_call: TRBV29-1
j_call: TRBJ2-7
cdr3_nt: TGCAGCGTTGCGTGGGACACCTCTTTCGAGCAGTACTTC
cdr3_aa: CSVAWDTSFEQYF

d_call: .
clone_size: .
v_call: TRBV28
j_call: TRBJ2-5
cdr3_nt: TGTGCCAGCAGTGGCCCCCGTAAGACCCAGTACTTC
cdr3_aa: CASSGPRKTQYF